Many counts were recorded for the clone carrying this T cell receptor beta chain. Its antigen is unidentified. This entry is derived from a study of response to subunit inactivated influenza vaccine. General study findings and limits: Authors suggested that a seasonal influenza vaccination recruits few new T cells each time.

V dropped 7 bases and J dropped 1; count of bases not matched to a gene: 4. This CDR3 spans 13 amino acids. Germline V lookup: CDR1 SQVTM, CDR2 ANQGSEA. TCRdb re-called the RT-PCR reads with MiXCR, one entry per CDR3 protein. The table lists just under 550,000 distinct CDR3 sequences, under 30% of them singletons. The same data also contributed to another study, on T cells expressing NK-cell markers. That publication notes: The authors generated TCR beta cDNA through 5'RACE template switching with UMIs. Source material for TCR beta repertoires consisted of sorted CD3+CD56+NKG2C+, CD3+CD56+NKG2C- and CD3+CD56-NKG2C+ T cells. The use of an anti-gamma-delta TCR antibody, which was added in several experiments, restricted sorting to T cells expressing alpha-beta TCR. The same clonotypes also predominated in the CD3+CD56-NKG2C+ fraction of a handful of donors.

Sequencing used CD4+ T cells sorted from PBMCs, obtained about 11 days after vaccination. The V call is TRBV29-1, the J call TRBJ2-1; 7 bases map to TRBD2. The sequence came from a man aged 45-60 years who received an inactivated influenza vaccine. The CDR3 DNA reads TGCAGCGCGGGGGGACGATCCTACAATGAGCAGTTCTTC. Residues: CSAGGRSYNEQFF.